The entry that follows covers one T cell receptor beta chain sequence. Its antigen is currently unknown. The data were taken from a study of long-term antiretroviral therapy in people with HIV. Assay version v3.0 of immunoSEQ was used, and it was run at survey level. Profiling relied on immunoSEQ multiplex PCR, and the TCRdb table lists in-frame clones only, not all of them. In the table there are roughly 38,000 clones, approximately 80% of which are singletons. Study-level results: Blood in the study was drawn between the mid-2000s and the late 2010s, possibly under older ART regimens, which may be less effective than current ones. Diversity rose after ART but stayed below transplant donor controls. The repertoire was dominated at all time points by clones expanded before ART.

V was cut by 3 bases and J by 0 bases, with 6 bases left in between. The CDR3 is made up of 13 amino acids. The germline V gene encodes CDR1 LNHDA and CDR2 SQIVND (reference sequence). The sequencing here drew on unsorted PBMCs, taken 0.3 years after starting antiretroviral therapy. The rearrangement joins TRBV19 to TRBJ2-7; no clear D gene. This TCR came from a young man with HIV. The DNA of the CDR3 is TGTGCCAGTAGTATCGGAAGCTCCTACGAGCAGTACTTC. Protein product: CASSIGSSYEQYF.